These T cell receptor beta chains were read from a single sample in a study of cytomegalovirus exposure and HLA in healthy donors. The table came from immunoSEQ multiplex PCR; TCRdb's copy has only in-frame clones and leaves some out. Of about 280,000 clones in the sample, around 90% were seen once. The specimen was PBMCs. The receptor set was obtained from a woman aged 18-35 years in good health and CMV-seronegative. CDR3s include the opening cysteine and the closing phenylalanine or tryptophan. A D gene is named only where the DNA matches it firmly. For some rows the clone size is stated as once, few or many, or as a class when expanded; others skip it.

TGTGCCAGCAGCCCGGACAGGGGGCGTACAGATACGCAGTATTTT,CASSPDRGRTDTQYF,-,TRBD1,TRBJ2-3,TRBV11-2
TGTGCCAGCAGCTTGTACCCGGGACTAGCGGGGGGGAGCTCCTACAATGAGCAGTTCTTC,CASSLYPGLAGGSSYNEQFF,once,TRBD2,TRBJ2-1,TRBV5-4
TGTGCCAGCAGTGCTACACAGGGGGCTCCCTACGAGCAGTACTTC,CASSATQGAPYEQYF,-,TRBD1,TRBJ2-7,TRBV6-1
TGTGCCAGCAGACCCACAGGGTTGGTAACTGAAGCTTTCTTT,CASRPTGLVTEAFF,few,-,TRBJ1-1,TRBV6-5
TGTGCCAGTAGTGTCGACCCGGGGACTCCGCTTCAGTACTTC,CASSVDPGTPLQYF,once,-,TRBJ2-4,TRBV19
TGTGCCAGCAGTTCCAGGGGGGCTGGGGCCAACGTCCTGACTTTC,CASSSRGAGANVLTF,-,-,TRBJ2-6,TRBV6-5
TGCGCCAGCAGCCCGGGACAGGGCGTTCGGCAGTACTTC,CASSPGQGVRQYF,-,TRBD1,TRBJ2-7,TRBV10-1
TGTGCCAGTAGCCCGGGACAGGGAAACTCCTACGAGCAGTACTTC,CASSPGQGNSYEQYF,-,TRBD1,TRBJ2-7,TRBV19
TGTGCCAGTCTGACAGGGCTTTATGGCTACACCTTC,CASLTGLYGYTF,-,TRBD1,TRBJ1-2,TRBV19
TGCGCCAGCAGCTCCCGGGACACATATTTGAACACTGAAGCTTTCTTT,CASSSRDTYLNTEAFF,-,-,TRBJ1-1,TRBV5-1
TGTGCCAGCAGTGAAAGCCGGGTGGATACTAATTCACCCCTCCACTTT,CASSESRVDTNSPLHF,-,-,TRBJ1-6,TRBV2
TGTTCCAGCAGCTTTGTGTCCGGGTTTACTGAAGCTTTCTTT,CSSSFVSGFTEAFF,once,-,TRBJ1-1,TRBV7-9
TGTGCCAGTAGTATCCACTCTTCAGGACTAGCGGGGGGGACAGGTGAGCAGTTCTTC,CASSIHSSGLAGGTGEQFF,-,TRBD2,TRBJ2-1,TRBV19
TGTGCCTGGAGTCCCGGGACACCGGAATACACCTTC,CAWSPGTPEYTF,-,-,TRBJ1-2,TRBV30
TGTGCCAGCAGTGACTCGTTGGGTGTCGGTGGGAGCAGGAATGAGCAGTTCTTC,CASSDSLGVGGSRNEQFF,-,-,TRBJ2-1,TRBV25-1
TGCGCCAGCAGCCAAGCGGTCCGGGGCTACGAGCAGTACTTC,CASSQAVRGYEQYF,-,-,TRBJ2-7,TRBV4-1
TGTGCCAGCAGTTATTTGGACACCTTGGGGACTGAAGCTTTCTTT,CASSYLDTLGTEAFF,-,-,TRBJ1-1,TRBV6-5
TGTGCCAGCAGCTCACCAATAGCGGGGGGCCCTGTAGAGCAGTTCTTC,CASSSPIAGGPVEQFF,-,TRBD2,TRBJ2-1,TRBV11-2
TGTGCCAGCAGCGTAGAAATAGCCCCAGGGGCTGAGCAGTTCTTC,CASSVEIAPGAEQFF,once,-,TRBJ2-1,TRBV9
TGTGCCAGCAGCTTGGAGCCCCATGAGCAGTTCTTC,CASSLEPHEQFF,-,-,TRBJ2-1,TRBV5-6
TGTGCCAGCAGCATTACAGGGCTGCCCTACGAGCAGTACTTC,CASSITGLPYEQYF,-,-,TRBJ2-7,TRBV9
TGTGCCAGCTCTTTGGCCGGAGGACTAGCGGGGGGCGTGAACACCGGGGAGCTGTTTTTT,CASSLAGGLAGGVNTGELFF,-,TRBD2,TRBJ2-2,TRBV7-3
TGTGCCAGCAGCTCCCGGCGACAGGGGGCTAGGGATGAGCAGTTCTTC,CASSSRRQGARDEQFF,-,TRBD1,TRBJ2-1,TRBV11-2
TGTGCCAGCAGTGACCAGGGGGTGAACACTGAAGCTTTCTTT,CASSDQGVNTEAFF,-,TRBD1,TRBJ1-1,TRBV6-1
TGTGCCAGCAGCTTAGACAGGTCGTCCTATGGCTACACCTTC,CASSLDRSSYGYTF,-,-,TRBJ1-2,TRBV5-6
TGTGCCAGCAGTTTACTCGAGCGGTTCGGTGGTGAGCAGTTCTTC,CASSLLERFGGEQFF,-,-,TRBJ2-1,TRBV27
TGTGCCGGAACTAAGGGGACTACAAACACCGGGGAGCTGTTTTTT,CAGTKGTTNTGELFF,-,TRBD2,TRBJ2-2,TRBV2
TGTGCCATCAGTGGGGGACAGGGGGATCAGCCCCAGCATTTT,CAISGGQGDQPQHF,few,TRBD1,TRBJ1-5,TRBV10-3
TGTGCCAGCAACCCGGGAGCCAACATAAGGTCGTACAATGAGCAGTTCTTC,CASNPGANIRSYNEQFF,once,-,TRBJ2-1,TRBV9
TGTGCCAGCAGCTTCGAACAGGGCACCGGGGAGCTGTTTTTT,CASSFEQGTGELFF,-,-,TRBJ2-2,TRBV7-8
TGCGCCAGCAGCTTAGGTTCGACGGGTGAGCAGTTCTTC,CASSLGSTGEQFF,-,-,TRBJ2-1,TRBV5-1
TGCGCCAGCAGCCAGCGGGGGGAGCAGTTCTTC,CASSQRGEQFF,-,TRBD2,TRBJ2-1,TRBV4-1
TGCGCCAGCAGCCCTATACCCTCTGGGGCCAACGTCCTGACTTTC,CASSPIPSGANVLTF,-,-,TRBJ2-6,TRBV4-1
TGCGCCAGCAGCTTCAGGCTAGCGGGGGCCCCGGGCTCCTACGAGCAGTACTTC,CASSFRLAGAPGSYEQYF,-,TRBD2,TRBJ2-7,TRBV5-1
TGTGCCAGCAGTGAAACCGGGACAGGGGGCAGGGAGACCCAGTACTTC,CASSETGTGGRETQYF,few,TRBD1,TRBJ2-5,TRBV2
TGTGCCAGCAGCGTAGCTACAGGGCCGAATGTTGAAGCTTTCTTT,CASSVATGPNVEAFF,-,-,TRBJ1-1,TRBV9
TGTGCCTGGAGTGTAGGGGCCGTTGAGCAGTTCTTC,CAWSVGAVEQFF,-,-,TRBJ2-1,TRBV30
TGTGCCAGCAGCCTCCGGGACAGGGTGAACACTGAAGCTTTCTTT,CASSLRDRVNTEAFF,few,TRBD1,TRBJ1-1,TRBV11-2
TGTGCCAGCGGGGGGGACGGAGCCAATCAGCCCCAGCATTTT,CASGGDGANQPQHF,-,-,TRBJ1-5,TRBV2
TGTGCCAGCAGCCCGAACCCAGGGGCGGATGAAAAACTGTTTTTT,CASSPNPGADEKLFF,-,-,TRBJ1-4,TRBV7-6
TGCGCCAGCCCTACCCCGGGACAGGGGCTCTACGAGCAGTACTTC,CASPTPGQGLYEQYF,-,TRBD1,TRBJ2-7,TRBV5-1
TGTGCCACCAGCAGAGATACCGCGTACCAAGAGACCCAGTACTTC,CATSRDTAYQETQYF,-,-,TRBJ2-5,TRBV15
TGTGCCGGCCGCAGGGGGAGGGAGCTGTTTTTT,CAGRRGRELFF,-,TRBD1,TRBJ2-2,TRBV2
TGTGCCTGGAGGGCCACGCTGGAGCAGTACTTC,CAWRATLEQYF,-,-,TRBJ2-5,TRBV30
TGTGCCAGCAAGAAACAGCCTAACTATGGCTACACCTTC,CASKKQPNYGYTF,-,-,TRBJ1-2,TRBV6-1
TGTGCCAGCAGCTCCGGGACAGGGGCCATCACAGATACGCAGTATTTT,CASSSGTGAITDTQYF,-,TRBD1,TRBJ2-3,TRBV11-3
TGCGCCAGCAGCCTCGACGAAAACAGGGGCCGGGGCTACACCTTC,CASSLDENRGRGYTF,-,TRBD1,TRBJ1-2,TRBV5-1
TGTGCCAGCAGCCCGGGACAAGAGACCCAGTACTTC,CASSPGQETQYF,-,-,TRBJ2-5,TRBV7-9
TGTGCCAGCAGTACTAGGGGGAGGAACACTGAAGCTTTCTTT,CASSTRGRNTEAFF,-,-,TRBJ1-1,TRBV6-6
TGTGCCAGCAGCTCCCGGGGGAAGAATGAAAAACTGTTTTTT,CASSSRGKNEKLFF,-,-,TRBJ1-4,TRBV13
TGTGCCAGCAGCCCGGGACAGGCTGCGAGAGGCTACACCTTC,CASSPGQAARGYTF,-,TRBD1,TRBJ1-2,TRBV5-6
TGCAGTGCTACCCGTAACAATGAGCAGTTCTTC,CSATRNNEQFF,-,-,TRBJ2-1,TRBV20-1
TGTGCCAGCAGACTAGCGGGGGCCGGGGAGCTGTTTTTT,CASRLAGAGELFF,-,TRBD2,TRBJ2-2,TRBV7-3